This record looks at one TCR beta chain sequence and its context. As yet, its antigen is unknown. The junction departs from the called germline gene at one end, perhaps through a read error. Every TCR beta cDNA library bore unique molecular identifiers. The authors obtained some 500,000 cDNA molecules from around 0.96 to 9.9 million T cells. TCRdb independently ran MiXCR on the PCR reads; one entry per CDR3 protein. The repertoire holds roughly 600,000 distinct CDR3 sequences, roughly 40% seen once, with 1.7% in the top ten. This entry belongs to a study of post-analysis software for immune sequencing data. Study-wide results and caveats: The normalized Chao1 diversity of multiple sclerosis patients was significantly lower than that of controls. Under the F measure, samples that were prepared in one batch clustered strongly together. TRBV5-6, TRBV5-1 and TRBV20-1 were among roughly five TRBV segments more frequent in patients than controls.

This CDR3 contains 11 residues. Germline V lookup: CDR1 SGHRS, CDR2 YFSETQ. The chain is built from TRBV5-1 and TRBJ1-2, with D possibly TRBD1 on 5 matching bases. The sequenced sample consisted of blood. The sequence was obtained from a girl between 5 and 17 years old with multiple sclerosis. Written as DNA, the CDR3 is TGCGGCAGCAGCTTGGGACCCGGCTACACCTTC. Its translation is CGSSLGPGYTF.